The present entry profiles one T cell receptor (beta chain) with its context. Reverse transcription of 0.5 to 1 ug RNA was performed with random hexamers. Amplification of TCR beta CDR3 used immunoSEQ multiplex PCR across 54 Vbeta and 13 Jbeta. One entry per CDR3 protein, called by TCRdb with MiXCR from the immunoSEQ multiplex PCR reads. Among approximately 110,000 distinct CDR3 sequences listed, 90% to 95% were seen once. The multiple sclerosis control group consisted of treatment-naive patients whose relapsing-remitting disease, which was either stable or active, fulfilled revised McDonald criteria. CD8+ and CD4+ T cells were negatively isolated; TEMRA cells were FACS-enriched. V was clipped by 5 bases and J by 2 bases, with 20 bases between them. Looked up from germline, CDR1 is KGHDR and CDR2 is SFDVKD. The CDR3 is made up of 17 amino acids. The record originates from a study of CD8 T cells in Susac syndrome.

The J gene is TRBJ2-5, the V gene TRBV24-1; TRBD1 or TRBD2 may be the D gene (5 bases each). The source is a human donor with multiple sclerosis. Sequencing input: CD8+ T cells from PBMCs. In DNA form, the CDR3 reads TGTGCCACCAGTGCCCCGTCGGGGCAGGACATACAAGAGACCCAGTACTTC. Residues: CATSAPSGQDIQETQYF.